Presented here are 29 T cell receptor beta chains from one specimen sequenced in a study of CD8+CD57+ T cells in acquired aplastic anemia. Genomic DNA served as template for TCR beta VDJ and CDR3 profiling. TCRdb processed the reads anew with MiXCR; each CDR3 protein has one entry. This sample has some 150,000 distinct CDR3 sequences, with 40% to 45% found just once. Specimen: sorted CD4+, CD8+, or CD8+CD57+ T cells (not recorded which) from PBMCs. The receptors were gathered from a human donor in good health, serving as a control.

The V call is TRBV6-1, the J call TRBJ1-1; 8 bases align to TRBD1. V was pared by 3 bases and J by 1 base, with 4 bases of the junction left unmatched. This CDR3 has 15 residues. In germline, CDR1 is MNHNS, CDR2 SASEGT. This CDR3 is CASSERQGTNTEAFF. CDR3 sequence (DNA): TGTGCCAGCAGTGAGAGACAGGGGACGAACACTGAAGCTTTCTTT.

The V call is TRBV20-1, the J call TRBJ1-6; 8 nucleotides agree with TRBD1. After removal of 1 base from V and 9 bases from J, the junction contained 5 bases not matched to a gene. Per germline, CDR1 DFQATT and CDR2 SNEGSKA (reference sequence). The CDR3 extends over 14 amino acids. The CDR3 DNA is TGCAGTGCTAGAGCGGACAGGGACGCTTCACCCCTCCACTTT. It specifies CSARADRDASPLHF.

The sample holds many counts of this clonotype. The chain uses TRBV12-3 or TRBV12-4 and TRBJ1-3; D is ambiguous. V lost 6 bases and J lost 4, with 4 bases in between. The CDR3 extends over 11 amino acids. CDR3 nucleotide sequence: TGTGCCAGCAGGAGGGGAAACACCATATATTTT. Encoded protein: CASRRGNTIYF.

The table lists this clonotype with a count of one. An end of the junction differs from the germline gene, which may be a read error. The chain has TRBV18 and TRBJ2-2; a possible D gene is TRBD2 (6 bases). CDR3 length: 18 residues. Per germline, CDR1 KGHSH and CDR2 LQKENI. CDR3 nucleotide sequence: TGTGCCAGCTCACCACAGAAGTTGGCGGGAACGAACTCCGGGGAGCTGTTTTTT. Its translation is CASSPQKLAGTNSGELFF. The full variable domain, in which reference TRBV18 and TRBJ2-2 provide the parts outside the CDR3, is NAGVMQNPRHLVRRRGQEARLRCSPMKGHSHVYWYRQLPEEGLKFMVYLQKENIIDESGMPKERFSAEFPKEGPSILRIQQVVRGDSAAYFCASSPQKLAGTNSGELFFGEGSRLTVL.

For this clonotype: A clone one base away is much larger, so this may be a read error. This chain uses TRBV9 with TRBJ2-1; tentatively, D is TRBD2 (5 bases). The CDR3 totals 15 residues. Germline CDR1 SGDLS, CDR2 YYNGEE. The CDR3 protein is CASSVRTDSYNKQFF. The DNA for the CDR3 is TGTGCCAGCAGCGTTCGAACGGACTCCTACAATAAGCAGTTCTTC. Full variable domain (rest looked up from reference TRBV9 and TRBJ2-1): DSGVTQTPKHLITATGQRVTLRCSPRSGDLSVYWYQQSLDQGLQFLIQYYNGEERAKGNILERFSAQQFPDLHSELNLSSLELGDSALYFCASSVRTDSYNKQFFGPGTRLTVL.

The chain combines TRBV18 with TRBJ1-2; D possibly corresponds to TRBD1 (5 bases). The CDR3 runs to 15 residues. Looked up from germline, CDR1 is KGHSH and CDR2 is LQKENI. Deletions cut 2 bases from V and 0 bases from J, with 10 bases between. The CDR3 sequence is CASSPFEGPNYGYTF. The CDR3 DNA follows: TGTGCCAGCTCACCATTTGAGGGACCTAACTATGGCTACACCTTC. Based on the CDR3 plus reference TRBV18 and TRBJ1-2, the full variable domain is NAGVMQNPRHLVRRRGQEARLRCSPMKGHSHVYWYRQLPEEGLKFMVYLQKENIIDESGMPKERFSAEFPKEGPSILRIQQVVRGDSAAYFCASSPFEGPNYGYTFGSGTRLTVV.

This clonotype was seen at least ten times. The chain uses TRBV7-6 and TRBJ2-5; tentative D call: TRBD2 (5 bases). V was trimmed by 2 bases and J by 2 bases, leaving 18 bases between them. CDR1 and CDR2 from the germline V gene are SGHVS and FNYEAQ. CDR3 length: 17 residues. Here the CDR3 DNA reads TGTGCCAGCAGCTTATTGTCTTTCGTCCGGGATCAAGAGACCCAGTACTTC. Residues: CASSLLSFVRDQETQYF.

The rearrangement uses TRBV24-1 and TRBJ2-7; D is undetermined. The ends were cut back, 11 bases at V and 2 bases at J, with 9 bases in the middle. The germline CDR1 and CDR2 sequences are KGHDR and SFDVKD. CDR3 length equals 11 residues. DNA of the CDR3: TGTGCCAGCAAGACCACCTACGAGCAGTACTTC. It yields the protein CASKTTYEQYF.

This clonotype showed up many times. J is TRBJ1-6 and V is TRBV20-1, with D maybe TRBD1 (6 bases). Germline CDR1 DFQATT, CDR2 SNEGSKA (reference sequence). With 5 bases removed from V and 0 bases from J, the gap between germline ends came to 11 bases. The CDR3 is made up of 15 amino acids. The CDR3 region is CSAPGANSYNSPLHF. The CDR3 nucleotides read TGCAGTGCTCCAGGGGCGAACTCCTATAATTCACCCCTCCACTTT.

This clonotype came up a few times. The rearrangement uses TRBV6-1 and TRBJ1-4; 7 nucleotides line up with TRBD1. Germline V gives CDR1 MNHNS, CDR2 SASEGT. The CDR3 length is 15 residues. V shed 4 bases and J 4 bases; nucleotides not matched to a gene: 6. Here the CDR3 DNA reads TGTGCCAGCAGTGTCCCGGGACAGAGTAATGAAAAACTGTTTTTT. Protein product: CASSVPGQSNEKLFF.

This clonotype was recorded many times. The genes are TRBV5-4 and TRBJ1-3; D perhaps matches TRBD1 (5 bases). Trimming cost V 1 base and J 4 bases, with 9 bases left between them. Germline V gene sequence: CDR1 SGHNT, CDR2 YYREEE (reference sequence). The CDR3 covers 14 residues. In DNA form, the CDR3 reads TGTGCCAGCAGCTTGCTAGGGGAAGGAAACACCATATATTTT. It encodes CASSLLGEGNTIYF.

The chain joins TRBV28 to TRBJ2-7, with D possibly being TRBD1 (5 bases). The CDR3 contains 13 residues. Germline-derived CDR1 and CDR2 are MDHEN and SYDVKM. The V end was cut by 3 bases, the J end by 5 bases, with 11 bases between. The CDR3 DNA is TGTGCCAGCAGTTTTGACAGCCGCCACGAGCAGTACTTC. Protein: CASSFDSRHEQYF.

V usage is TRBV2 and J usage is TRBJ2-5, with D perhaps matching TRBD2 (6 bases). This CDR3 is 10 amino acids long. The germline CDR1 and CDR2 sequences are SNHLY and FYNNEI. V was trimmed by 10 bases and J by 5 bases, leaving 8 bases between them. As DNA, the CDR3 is TGTGCCACTCGGGAGGAGACCCAGTACTTC. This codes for CATREETQYF. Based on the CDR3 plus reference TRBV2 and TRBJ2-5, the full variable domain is EPEVTQTPSHQVTQMGQEVILRCVPISNHLYFYWYRQILGQKVEFLVSFYNNEISEKSEIFDDQFSVERPDGSNFTLKIRSTKLEDSAMYFCATREETQYFGPGTRLLVL.

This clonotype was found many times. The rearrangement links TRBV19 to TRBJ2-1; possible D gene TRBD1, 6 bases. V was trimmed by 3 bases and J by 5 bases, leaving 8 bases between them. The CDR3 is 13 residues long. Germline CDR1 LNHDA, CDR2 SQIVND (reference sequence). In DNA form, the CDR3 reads TGTGCCAGTAGTATTAGGGGGAACAATGAGCAGTTCTTC. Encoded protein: CASSIRGNNEQFF.

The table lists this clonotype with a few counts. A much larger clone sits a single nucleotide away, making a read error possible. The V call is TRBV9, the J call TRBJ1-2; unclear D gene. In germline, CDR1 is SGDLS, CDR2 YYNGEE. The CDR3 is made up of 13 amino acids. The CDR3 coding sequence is TGTGTCAGCAGCGTATTTAACGGATATGGCTACACCTTC. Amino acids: CVSSVFNGYGYTF.

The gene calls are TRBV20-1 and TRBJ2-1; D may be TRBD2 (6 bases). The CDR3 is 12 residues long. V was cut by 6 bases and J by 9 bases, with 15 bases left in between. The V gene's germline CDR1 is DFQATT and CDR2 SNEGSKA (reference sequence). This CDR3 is CSAAPGVTEQFF. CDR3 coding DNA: TGCAGTGCGGCCCCGGGGGTCACTGAGCAGTTCTTC.

The CDR3 protein is CASSGQSEQYF. Written as DNA, the CDR3 is TGTGCCAGCAGCGGACAGAGCGAGCAGTACTTC. The chain combines TRBV2 with TRBJ2-7, with D tentatively TRBD1 (6 bases). CDR1 and CDR2 from the germline V gene are SNHLY and FYNNEI. This CDR3 comprises 11 residues. Between the trimmed V and J ends, which lost 6 bases and 6 bases, there was a span of 9 bases. Full variable domain (outside the CDR3, taken from reference TRBV2 and TRBJ2-7): EPEVTQTPSHQVTQMGQEVILRCVPISNHLYFYWYRQILGQKVEFLVSFYNNEISEKSEIFDDQFSVERPDGSNFTLKIRSTKLEDSAMYFCASSGQSEQYFGPGTRLTVT.

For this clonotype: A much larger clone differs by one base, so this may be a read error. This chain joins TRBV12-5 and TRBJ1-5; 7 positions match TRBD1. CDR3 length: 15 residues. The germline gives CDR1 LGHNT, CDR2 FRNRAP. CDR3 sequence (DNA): TGTGCTCGTGGTTTGGACCTGACAGGGAAGCAGCCCCAGCATTTT. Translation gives CARGLDLTGKQPQHF. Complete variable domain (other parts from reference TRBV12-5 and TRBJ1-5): DARVTQTPRHKVTEMGQEVTMRCQPILGHNTVFWYRQTMMQGLELLAYFRNRAPLDDSGMPKDRFSAEMPDATLATLKIQPSEPRDSAVYFCARGLDLTGKQPQHFGDGTRLSIL.

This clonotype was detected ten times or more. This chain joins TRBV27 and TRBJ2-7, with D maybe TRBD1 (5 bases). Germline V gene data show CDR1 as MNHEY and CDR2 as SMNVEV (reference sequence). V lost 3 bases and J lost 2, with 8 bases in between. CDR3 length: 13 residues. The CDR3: CASSLGPAYEQYF. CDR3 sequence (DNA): TGTGCCAGCAGTTTGGGGCCCGCCTACGAGCAGTACTTC.

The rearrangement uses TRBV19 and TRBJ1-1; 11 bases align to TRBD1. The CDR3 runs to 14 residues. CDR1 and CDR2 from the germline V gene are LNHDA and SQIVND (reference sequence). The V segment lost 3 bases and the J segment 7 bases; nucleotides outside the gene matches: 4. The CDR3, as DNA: TGTGCCAGTAGTATCGGGGGACAGGGGGGTGAAGCTTTCTTT. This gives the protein CASSIGGQGGEAFF.

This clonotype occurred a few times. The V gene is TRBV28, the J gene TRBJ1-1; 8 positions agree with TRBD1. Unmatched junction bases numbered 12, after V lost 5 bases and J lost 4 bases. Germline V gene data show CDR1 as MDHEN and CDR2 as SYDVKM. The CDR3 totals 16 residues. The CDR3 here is CASSTPRTGSVTEAFF. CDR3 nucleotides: TGTGCCAGCAGTACACCACGGACAGGGAGCGTCACTGAAGCTTTCTTT.

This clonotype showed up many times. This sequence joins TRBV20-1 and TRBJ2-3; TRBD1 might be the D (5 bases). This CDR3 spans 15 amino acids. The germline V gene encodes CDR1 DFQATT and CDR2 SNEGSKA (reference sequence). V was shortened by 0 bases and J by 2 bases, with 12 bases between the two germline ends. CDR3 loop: CSARDRVLSTDTQYF. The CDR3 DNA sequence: TGCAGTGCTAGAGACAGGGTACTCTCCACAGATACGCAGTATTTT.

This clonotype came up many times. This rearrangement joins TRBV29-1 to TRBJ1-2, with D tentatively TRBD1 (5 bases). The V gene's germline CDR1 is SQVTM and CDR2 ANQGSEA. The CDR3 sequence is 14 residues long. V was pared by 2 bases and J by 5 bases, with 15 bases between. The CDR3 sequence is CSVESLPAGYGYTF. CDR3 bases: TGCAGCGTTGAATCCCTTCCAGCAGGGTATGGCTACACCTTC. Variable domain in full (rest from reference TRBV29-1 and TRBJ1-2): SAVISQKPSRDICQRGTSLTIQCQVDSQVTMMFWYRQQPGQSLTLIATANQGSEATYESGFVIDKFPISRPNLTFSTLTVSNMSPEDSSIYLCSVESLPAGYGYTFGSGTRLTVV.

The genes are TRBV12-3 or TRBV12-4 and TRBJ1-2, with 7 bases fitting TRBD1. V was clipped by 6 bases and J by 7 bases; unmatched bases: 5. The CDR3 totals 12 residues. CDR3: CASSRRQGGYTF. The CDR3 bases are TGTGCCAGCAGCCGACGACAGGGTGGCTACACCTTC.

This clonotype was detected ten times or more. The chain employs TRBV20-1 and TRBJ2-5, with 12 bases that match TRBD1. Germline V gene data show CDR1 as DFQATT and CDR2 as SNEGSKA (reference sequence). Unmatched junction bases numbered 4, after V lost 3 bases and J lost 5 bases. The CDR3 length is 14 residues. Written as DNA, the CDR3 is TGCAGTGCTAGGGGGACAGGGGGCACGGAGACCCAGTACTTC. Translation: CSARGTGGTETQYF.

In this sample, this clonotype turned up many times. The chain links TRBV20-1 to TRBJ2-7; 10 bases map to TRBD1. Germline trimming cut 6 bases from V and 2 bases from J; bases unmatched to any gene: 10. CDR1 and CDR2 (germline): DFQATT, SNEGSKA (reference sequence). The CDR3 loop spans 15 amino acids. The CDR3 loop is CSAQAVDRGAYEQYF. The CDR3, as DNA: TGCAGTGCGCAAGCCGTGGACAGGGGGGCCTACGAGCAGTACTTC.

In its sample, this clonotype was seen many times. CDR3 coding DNA: TGCGCCAGCAGCTTGGATACCGCGTTAACTAGCGGGCTCCGAGGCGCAGATACGCAGTATTTT. Amino acids: CASSLDTALTSGLRGADTQYF. This chain joins TRBV5-1 and TRBJ2-3; 9 nucleotides match TRBD2. The length of the CDR3 is 21 residues. Germline V lookup: CDR1 SGHRS, CDR2 YFSETQ. V lost 0 bases to trimming and J lost 4 bases; unmatched junction nucleotides: 21.

This CDR3 reads CASSPLAGSYEQYF. CDR3 in DNA: TGTGCCAGCAGTCCACTAGCGGGGAGCTACGAGCAGTACTTC. The chain uses TRBV7-9 and TRBJ2-7; 10 nucleotides agree with TRBD2. The junction had 5 bases not matched to a gene; V was cut back by 6 bases and J by 3 bases. The CDR3 consists of 14 residues. In germline, CDR1 is SEHNR, CDR2 FQNEAQ (reference sequence).

CDR3 protein: CAWSFRTGVAYNEQFF. The CDR3 DNA reads TGTGCCTGGAGTTTTCGTACGGGAGTAGCCTACAATGAGCAGTTCTTC. The J gene is TRBJ2-1, the V gene TRBV30, with D perhaps TRBD2 (6 bases). Germline CDR1 GTSNPN, CDR2 SVGIG (reference sequence). The CDR3 totals 16 residues. Trimming left V 2 bases short and J 2 bases short, with 16 bases between.